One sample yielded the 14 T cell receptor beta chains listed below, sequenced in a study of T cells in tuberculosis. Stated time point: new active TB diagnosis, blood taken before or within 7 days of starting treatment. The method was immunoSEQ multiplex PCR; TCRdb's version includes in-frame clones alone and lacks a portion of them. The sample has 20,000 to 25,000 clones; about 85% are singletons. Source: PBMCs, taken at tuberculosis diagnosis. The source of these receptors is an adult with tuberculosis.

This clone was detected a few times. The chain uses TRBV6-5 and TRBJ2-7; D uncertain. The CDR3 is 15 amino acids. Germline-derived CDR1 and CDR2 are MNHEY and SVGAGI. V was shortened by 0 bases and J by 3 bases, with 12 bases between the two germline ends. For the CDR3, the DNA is TGTGCCAGCAGTTACTCGACAAGTAATAACTACGAGCAGTACTTC. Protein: CASSYSTSNNYEQYF.

The CDR3 protein is CASSLQGGGLFF. Here the CDR3 DNA reads TGTGCCAGCAGTTTGCAGGGAGGAGGACTGTTTTTT. V gene TRBV27 combines with J gene TRBJ1-4, with a possible D match to TRBD1 (5 bases). Germline CDR1 reads MNHEY; CDR2 reads SMNVEV (reference sequence). The CDR3 has 12 residues. With 3 bases removed from V and 13 bases from J, the gap between germline ends came to 12 bases.

The CDR3 DNA reads TGTGCCAGCAGTTCCGGGACAGGGAGCGGGGAGACCCAGTACTTC. Amino acids: CASSSGTGSGETQYF. The J gene is TRBJ2-5, the V gene TRBV27, with 9 bases lining up with TRBD1. The CDR3 loop spans 15 amino acids. V trimming: 4 bases; J trimming: 5 bases; junction bases outside the gene matches: 8. Germline CDR1 is MNHEY and CDR2 is SMNVEV (reference sequence).

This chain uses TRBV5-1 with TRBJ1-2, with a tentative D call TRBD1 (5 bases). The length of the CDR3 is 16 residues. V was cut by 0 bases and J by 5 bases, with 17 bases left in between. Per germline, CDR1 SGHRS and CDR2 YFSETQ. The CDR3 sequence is CASSLAEAGRWYGYTF. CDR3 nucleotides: TGCGCCAGCAGCTTGGCCGAGGCAGGGAGGTGGTATGGCTACACCTTC.

The DNA for the CDR3 is TGTGCCAGCAGTCTTTTACAGGGGCCTAACTATGGCTACACCTTC. It encodes CASSLLQGPNYGYTF. This sequence joins TRBV28 and TRBJ1-2, with 7 bases identical to TRBD1. This CDR3 comprises 15 residues. CDR1 and CDR2 (germline): MDHEN, SYDVKM. V was clipped by 5 bases and J by 0 bases; unmatched bases: 6.

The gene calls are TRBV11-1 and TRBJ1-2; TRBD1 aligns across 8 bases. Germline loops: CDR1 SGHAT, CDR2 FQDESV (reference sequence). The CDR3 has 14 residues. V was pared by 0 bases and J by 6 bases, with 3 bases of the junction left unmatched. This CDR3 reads CASSLAAGGHGYTF. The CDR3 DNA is TGTGCCAGCAGCTTAGCGGCAGGGGGCCATGGCTACACCTTC.

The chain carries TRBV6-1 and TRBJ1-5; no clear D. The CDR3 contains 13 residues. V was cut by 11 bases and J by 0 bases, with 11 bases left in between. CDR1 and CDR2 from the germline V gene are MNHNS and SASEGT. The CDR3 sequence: CAEGSYSNQPQHF. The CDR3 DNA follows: TGTGCCGAGGGAAGCTATAGCAATCAGCCCCAGCATTTT.

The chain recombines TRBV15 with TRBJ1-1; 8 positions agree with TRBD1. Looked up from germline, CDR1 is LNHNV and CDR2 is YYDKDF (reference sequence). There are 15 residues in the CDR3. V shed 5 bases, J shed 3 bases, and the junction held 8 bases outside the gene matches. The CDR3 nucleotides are TGTGCCACCAGCTTGAGGACAGGGAGTTACACTGAAGCTTTCTTT. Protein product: CATSLRTGSYTEAFF.

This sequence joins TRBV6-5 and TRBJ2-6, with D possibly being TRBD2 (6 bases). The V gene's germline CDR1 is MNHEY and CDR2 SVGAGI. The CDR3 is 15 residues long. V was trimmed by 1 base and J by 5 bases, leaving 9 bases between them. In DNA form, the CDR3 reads TGTGCCAGCAGTTACTTGGGGGGTTGGGCCAACGTCCTGACTTTC. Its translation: CASSYLGGWANVLTF.

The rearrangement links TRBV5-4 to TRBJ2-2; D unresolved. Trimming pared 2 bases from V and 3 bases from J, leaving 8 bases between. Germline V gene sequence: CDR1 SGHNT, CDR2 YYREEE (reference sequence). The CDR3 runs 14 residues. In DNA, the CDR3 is TGTGCCAGCAGCTTCGGTCGGGACACCGGGGAGCTGTTTTTT. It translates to CASSFGRDTGELFF.

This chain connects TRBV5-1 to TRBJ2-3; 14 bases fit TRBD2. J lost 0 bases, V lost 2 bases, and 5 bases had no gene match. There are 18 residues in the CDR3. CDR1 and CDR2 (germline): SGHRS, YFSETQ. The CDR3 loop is CASSFGLAGGPSTDTQYF. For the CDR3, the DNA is TGCGCCAGCAGCTTTGGACTAGCGGGGGGCCCTAGCACAGATACGCAGTATTTT. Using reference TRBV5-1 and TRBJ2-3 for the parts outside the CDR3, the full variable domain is KAGVTQTPRYLIKTRGQQVTLSCSPISGHRSVSWYQQTPGQGLQFLFEYFSETQRNKGNFPGRFSGRQFSNSRSEMNVSTLELGDSALYLCASSFGLAGGPSTDTQYFGPGTRLTVL.

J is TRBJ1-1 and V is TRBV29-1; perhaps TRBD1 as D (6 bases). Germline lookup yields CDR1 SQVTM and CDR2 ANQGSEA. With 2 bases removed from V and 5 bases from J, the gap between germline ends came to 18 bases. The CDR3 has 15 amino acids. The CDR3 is CSVEYLDGGRTEAFF. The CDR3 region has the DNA TGCAGCGTTGAATACCTTGACGGGGGGCGGACTGAAGCTTTCTTT.

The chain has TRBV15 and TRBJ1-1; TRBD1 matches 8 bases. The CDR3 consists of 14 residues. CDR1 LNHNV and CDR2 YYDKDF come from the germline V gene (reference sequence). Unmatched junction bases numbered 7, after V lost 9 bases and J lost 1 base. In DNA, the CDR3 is TGTGCCACTATGAAGGACAGGGCGAACACTGAAGCTTTCTTT. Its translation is CATMKDRANTEAFF.

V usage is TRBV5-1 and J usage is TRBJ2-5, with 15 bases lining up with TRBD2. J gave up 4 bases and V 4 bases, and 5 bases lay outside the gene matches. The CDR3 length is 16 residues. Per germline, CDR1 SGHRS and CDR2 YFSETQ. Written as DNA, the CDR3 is TGCGCCAGCAGCCCCTGGACTAGCGGGAGGGGAGAGACCCAGTACTTC. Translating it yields CASSPWTSGRGETQYF.